This entry lists 13 T cell receptor beta chains sequenced from one sample in a study of identifying expanded T cells in peripheral blood. Sequencing was performed with immunoSEQ multiplex PCR; in TCRdb, only in-frame clones are kept and a portion is missing. Of approximately 85,000 clones in the sample, about 88% were seen once. Specimen: blood. These receptors were collected from a person between 18 and 75 years old in good health.

The rearrangement joins TRBV5-1 to TRBJ2-2; D possibly matches TRBD1 or TRBD2 (6 bases each). Germline values: CDR1 SGHRS, CDR2 YFSETQ. V lost 0 bases, J lost 4 bases, and 16 bases lay in between. The CDR3 loop spans 17 amino acids. CDR3 protein: CASSLVERARGTGELFF. The DNA of the CDR3 is TGCGCCAGCAGCTTGGTAGAGCGGGCCAGGGGCACCGGGGAGCTGTTTTTT.

The V call is TRBV2, the J call TRBJ2-7, with 8 bases lining up with TRBD2. Germline V CDR1 and CDR2: SNHLY, FYNNEI. The CDR3 runs 13 residues. J gave up 6 bases and V 8 bases, and 9 bases lay outside the gene matches. The CDR3 bases are TGTGCCAGCTGGAGGACTAGCCACGTCGAGCAGTACTTC. It yields the protein CASWRTSHVEQYF.

The chain is built from TRBV2 and TRBJ1-4; D gene unclear. CDR3 length: 15 amino acids. V was trimmed by 6 bases and J by 0 bases, leaving 11 bases between them. The germline CDR1 and CDR2 sequences are SNHLY and FYNNEI. CDR3 sequence (DNA): TGTGCCAGCAGCCAAAGGGCACCAACTAATGAAAAACTGTTTTTT. Translated: CASSQRAPTNEKLFF.

The chain employs TRBV10-3 and TRBJ1-1, with 8 bases identical to TRBD1. CDR1 ENHRY and CDR2 SYGVKD come from the germline V gene. With 3 bases clipped from V and 5 bases from J, the junction kept 2 bases outside the gene matches. The CDR3 runs 13 residues. In nucleotides, the CDR3 is TGTGCCATCAGTGATGACAGGGGAACTGAAGCTTTCTTT. It is translated as CAISDDRGTEAFF.

The CDR3 sequence: CASSPPTGAGNTIYF. For the CDR3, the DNA is TGTGCCAGCAGCCCCCCCACAGGGGCTGGAAACACCATATATTTT. The chain links TRBV7-8 to TRBJ1-3, with TRBD1 identical over 7 bases. The CDR3 is made up of 15 amino acids. Germline assignment: CDR1 SGHVS and CDR2 FQNEAQ. V was clipped by 5 bases and J by 2 bases; unmatched bases: 6.

This clone was detected only a few times. This sequence joins TRBV5-5 and TRBJ1-2, with D perhaps matching TRBD1 (5 bases). This CDR3 has 16 amino acids. Germline V lookup: CDR1 SGHKS, CDR2 YYEKEE (reference sequence). The germline V and J ends were trimmed by 3 bases and 0 bases, with 15 bases remaining between them. The CDR3 loop reads CASSSGPTRTNYGYTF. The CDR3, as DNA: TGTGCCAGCAGCTCGGGACCGACCCGAACTAACTATGGCTACACCTTC.

The rearrangement links TRBV6-1 to TRBJ1-5; maybe TRBD1 (6 bases). Trimming removed 1 base from V and 7 bases from J, with 8 bases in between. Germline-derived CDR1 and CDR2 are MNHNS and SASEGT. The CDR3 runs 13 residues. The CDR3 nucleotides are TGTGCCAGCAGTGAAGACAGGGCCCAGCCCCAGCATTTT. It is translated as CASSEDRAQPQHF.

V and J are TRBV4-3 and TRBJ1-6; D remains ambiguous. The CDR3 is made up of 16 amino acids. V was shortened by 1 base and J by 0 bases, with 7 bases between the two germline ends. Germline V gene sequence: CDR1 LGHNA, CDR2 YSLEER. The CDR3 here is CASSQGGFSYNSPLHF. CDR3 coding DNA: TGCGCCAGCAGCCAAGGGGGATTCTCCTATAATTCACCCCTCCACTTT.

The chain employs TRBV25-1 and TRBJ2-1; possibly TRBD1 or TRBD2 for D (5 bases each). There are 15 residues in the CDR3. Trimming removed 2 bases at V and 8 bases at J, with 16 bases between. The germline V gene has CDR1 MGHDK and CDR2 SYGVNS. The CDR3 region has the DNA TGTGCCAGCAGTGAACCACTCGGGACCCTGGATGAGCAGTTCTTC. Its translation is CASSEPLGTLDEQFF.

The genes are TRBV18 and TRBJ2-7; 8 nucleotides agree with TRBD1. CDR1 and CDR2 (germline): KGHSH, LQKENI. V shed 6 bases, J shed 0 bases, and the junction held 4 bases outside the gene matches. The CDR3 covers 14 residues. CDR3 sequence reads: CASSSDRVSYEQYF. CDR3 sequence (DNA): TGTGCCAGCTCTTCGGACAGGGTCTCCTACGAGCAGTACTTC.

The V and J genes are TRBV4-3 and TRBJ2-2, with D unresolved. Looked up from germline, CDR1 is LGHNA and CDR2 is YSLEER. This CDR3 comprises 15 residues. V was pared by 2 bases and J by 8 bases, with 15 bases between. The CDR3 spells CASSQTSQSLGELFF. As DNA, the CDR3 is TGCGCCAGCAGCCAAACTTCCCAGAGCCTAGGGGAGCTGTTTTTT.

The V gene is TRBV11-2, the J gene TRBJ2-1, with a weak D call TRBD2 (6 bases). The length of the CDR3 is 13 residues. CDR1 is SGHAT, CDR2 FQNNGV, per germline. The V and J ends lost 4 bases and 15 bases respectively, with 19 bases between them. Written as DNA, the CDR3 is TGTGCCAGCAGCTCTCCCAGGGCGGTGGGGGGGTTCTTC. Its protein product is CASSSPRAVGGFF.

The V and J genes are TRBV19 and TRBJ2-1; perhaps TRBD1 as D (6 bases). The CDR3 is 16 amino acids. Trimming shortened V by 4 bases and J by 3 bases, and 16 bases separated the two germline ends. The germline V gene encodes CDR1 LNHDA and CDR2 SQIVND (reference sequence). The DNA of the CDR3 is TGTGCCAGTAGTACGGACCTACAGGGAGACTACAATGAGCAGTTCTTC. It is translated as CASSTDLQGDYNEQFF. The full variable domain, with the rest looked up from reference TRBV19 and TRBJ2-1, is DGGITQSPKYLFRKEGQNVTLSCEQNLNHDAMYWYRQDPGQGLRLIYYSQIVNDFQKGDIAEGYSVSREKKESFPLTVTSAQKNPTAFYLCASSTDLQGDYNEQFFGPGTRLTVL.